This TCR beta chain was recorded in a study of cytomegalovirus exposure and HLA in healthy donors. Use of 60 Vbeta and 13 Jbeta primers characterized the PCR. Only in-frame clones appear in the TCRdb table, and some are missing; sequencing was by immunoSEQ multiplex PCR. The sample lists a few hundred thousand clones, just over 70% seen once, with approximately 2.5% in the top ten. The CDR3 loop spans 16 amino acids. Germline-derived CDR1 and CDR2 are SGHRS and YFSETQ. Trimming took 5 bases from V and 9 from J; bases not matched to a gene: 14. The sequenced sample consisted of PBMCs. The source is a female donor in good health and CMV-seronegative. V and J are TRBV5-1 and TRBJ2-1, with TRBD2 matching 10 bases. CDR3 DNA sequence: TGCGCCAGCAGATCCCGGGGTAGCGGGAGGTATCCTGAGCAGTTCTTC. Protein: CASRSRGSGRYPEQFF.